This entry features one TCR beta chain sequence. This clone was counted only a few times. Its target antigen remains unknown. Within one base of it there is no much larger clone, and no base qualities were kept. The cohort was made up of 666 healthy bone marrow donors. At the time of sampling, every cohort member was nominally healthy, though immune exposures that went unrecorded were likely present. The donor was CMV seropositive and belonged to the group of more than 250 seropositive cohort members. A peripheral blood sample was provided by each donor, and peripheral blood mononuclear cells were used for TCR beta sequencing. Genomic DNA extraction from the blood cell samples was performed with the Qiagen DNeasy Blood Extraction Kit. These data originate in a study of cytomegalovirus exposure and HLA in healthy donors (dated by TCRdb to about 2017). About the study as a whole: An earlier analysis of around 600 of the donors reported 250 to 300 Gb of sequence data and some 100 million unique TCR beta sequences from some 180 million T cells. In an earlier analysis of 587 of the donors, high-throughput TCR beta sequencing was used to judge whether each TCR beta V gene segment behaved as functional or pseudogenic. Among a few hundred genotyped donors of the cohort, an average of roughly 240,000 unique TCR beta nucleotide sequences were sequenced per donor, around 20% of them non-productive. All discovery cohort repertoires had been generated using a single sequencing platform. Four or five DR-DQ haplotypes were treated as single units for association and clustering because of strong linkage in the cohort. The number of donors typed differed by locus, with about 629-630 for A, B, C, DRB1 and DQB1, over 500 for DQA1, some 570 for DPA1, and around 430 for DPB1. The study profiled the T cell repertoires of 500 to 800 subjects by immunosequencing and related them to cytomegalovirus serostatus. To study patterns of TCR occurrence, a later analysis re-analyzed previously published TCR beta repertoires from around 700 donors and added high-resolution HLA genotyping. Donor age, sex, ethnicity and CMV serostatus were compiled alongside the repertoire data. The aim of the study was to test whether cataloging public T cell receptors could identify signatures of past pathogen exposure. A later genetic analysis took genome-wide SNP genotypes for about three fifths of the roughly 670 donors and used that subset as a discovery cohort. Around 300 gigabases of sequencing data and some 85 million unique TCR sequences were included in an early release covering several hundred HLA-typed donors. In the later analysis, no new phenotypic data were used to find candidate immune exposures; instead, reliance was placed on TCR beta sequences and their occurrence across donors. The genetic ancestry cluster associated with self-reported Caucasian donors included roughly four fifths of the 300 to 450 genotyped donors. To predict cytomegalovirus infection status, the study combined high-throughput TCR immunosequencing, statistical association of individual TCRs with disease status, and machine learning. In addition to the first cohort of 666 subjects, a separate validation cohort of about 120 different subjects was used. HLA typing covered class I and class II loci at four-digit resolution. What the work shows at the level of the full study, not this receptor alone: A later genetic analysis reported fewer N-insertions in productive TCRs among donors in an Asian-associated ancestry cluster than the roughly 700-donor mean. A later analysis found that HLA-associated TCR beta chains were more clonally expanded and had lower generation probabilities than equally common non-associated chains. Because some donors lacked HLA typing at each locus, the association tests relied only on the typed subset. An earlier analysis of approximately 500 of the donors showed that most TCR beta V segments appeared in productive rearrangements either about 87% or about 30% of the time, which broadly matched IMGT annotations. In vitro tests confirmed that a few of the cytomegalovirus-associated TCR beta chains recognize cytomegalovirus antigens. An association between a missense DCLRE1C variant and V-gene and J-gene trimming of TCR beta chains was found in a later genetic analysis and replicated in an independent cohort. According to the authors, the approach could potentially be generalized to other disease states and immunological phenotypes. Cytomegalovirus status was reported to be diagnosed by the classifier with high specificity and sensitivity in both the original and validation cohorts. In a later analysis, the rate of TCR association differed among HLA loci, with DRB1 alleles having the most associated TCRs and HLA-C alleles having the fewest. Across donors, most TCR sequences were observed very rarely, whereas some public TCRs were present in many individuals. Correlated functional status among segregating V segments might be attributable to linkage disequilibrium, but an unknown experimental factor could not be ruled out. In the study, 150 to 200 TCR beta chains were listed as associated with cytomegalovirus. This cohort had only TCR beta chains sequenced, and the lack of alpha or paired-chain data limited which features could be detected. The 87-base-pair reads could not distinguish some IMGT-functional V segments, including TRBV6-2 and TRBV6-3, so those segments were excluded. A cluster of highly shared sequence variants was judged likely to be a technical artifact of the sequencing pipeline. At a false discovery rate of 0.05, a later analysis linked approximately 18,000 TCR beta sequences to specific HLA alleles. According to a later analysis, parvovirus B19, influenza, CMV and Epstein-Barr virus appeared linked to several top co-occurrence clusters. Strong co-occurrence of HLA alleles, especially DR and DQ, made assigning TCR associations to individual alleles difficult. In a later analysis, most CMV-associated TCR beta chains were found to appear HLA-restricted, with HLA associations seemingly driven largely by CMV exposure. Because counts were too low, seventeen rarely observed V segments, including chromosome 9 orphons, were left out of the earlier analysis of about 500 of the donors. The only immune exposure information available for the cohort was CMV serostatus. A further reported finding was that TCR beta sequences accurately predicted the HLA-A and HLA-B alleles for most subjects in the first cohort. Presence/absence analyses assumed roughly uniform sequencing depth across donors, an assumption that may not hold.

The protocol used for the library was the immunoSEQ multiplex PCR assay. For the multiplex PCR, a mixture combining 60 forward primers for TCR Vbeta segments and 13 reverse primers for TCR Jbeta segments was used. The CDR3 region of rearranged TCR beta genes was amplified from genomic DNA by a multiplex PCR assay. Amplified TCR beta libraries were sequenced as 87-base-pair reads on the Illumina HiSeq System. From the authors' description of their analysis: A later analysis tallied tens of millions of unique TCR beta chains across the approximately 670 repertoires, and about 10 million of those chains were shared by two or more donors. Raw reads were error-corrected and collapsed into unique sequences with a nearest-neighbor algorithm that merged closely related sequences to remove PCR and sequencing errors. To assign V, D and J gene segments, CDR3 sequences were aligned to IMGT reference sequences. For a sequence to be retained, at least a six-nucleotide match to both a V gene segment and a J gene segment was required. Rearrangements were called productive when the CDR3 lacked stop codons and stayed in frame with V and J; all others were non-productive. CDR3 was defined according to IMGT convention as the region running from the second conserved V-encoded cysteine to the conserved J-encoded phenylalanine. Sequences without an unambiguous match to a single V gene segment were excluded from the earlier analysis of about 630 of the donors. In an earlier analysis of 450 to 750 of the donors, a V segment was called functional when productive rearrangements were above 56.7%, and segregating when the standard deviation between donors exceeded 5%. A statistical classification framework was built for diagnosing cytomegalovirus status from the catalog of TCR beta chain sequences. In a later analysis, V and J genes were assigned by comparing TCR nucleotide sequences against IMGT/GENE-DB human TR gene sequences. In a later analysis, CDR3 sequences and most-parsimonious VDJ recombination scenarios were assigned using the TCRdist pipeline. In a later analysis, each TCR beta chain was defined by its CDR3 amino acid sequence together with its V-gene family, and reads lacking a unique V-gene family were excluded. A later analysis removed roughly 590 highly shared, low-generation-probability nucleotide sequences to deal with suspected cross-contamination and a sequencing artifact. In a later analysis, a clonal expansion index for each public chain was calculated from normalized within-repertoire ranks of inferred template counts. In a later analysis, generation probabilities were computed using a VDJ recombination model fitted to out-of-frame rearrangements, and the results were checked against IGoR. In a later analysis, TCR-TCR, TCR-HLA and TCR-CMV co-occurrence was scored with hypergeometric tests, and a repertoire-size bias correction was applied to TCR pairs. A later analysis estimated false discovery rates by permuting HLA or CMV assignments 20 times. In a later analysis, co-occurring TCRs were grouped with DBSCAN, and TCRdist sequence similarity was added when clustering was performed within HLA-allele-positive subsets. Co-occurrence clustering excluded repertoires with fewer than 30,000 or more than 120,000 public chains, plus five with anomalous nucleotide sharing. Not all clones reach the TCRdb copy of this immuneACCESS table, which keeps in-frame sequences only. Checked studies attribute under half of the gap to unresolved V genes and leave the rest unexplained. That table gives V, J and clone size, and the DNA gave D and trimming. This sample has around 100,000 clones in its table, and over 60% of those were observed once. The ten largest clones capture around 5% of the sample.

The CDR3, from cysteine to phenylalanine, totals 13 residues. Of all the DNA, just the CDR3 is kept, 39 bases in frame from base 1. Sequences MNHEY (CDR1) and SVGAGI (CDR2) are obtained from the germline V gene. Trimming takes 0 bases from V and 6 bases from J, and the germline ends sit 9 bases apart. The sequence came from a young man in good health and CMV-seropositive. The sample comprised PBMCs. The receptor chain draws on TRBV6-5 and TRBJ2-7, and perhaps TRBD2 as D gene, on 6 matching bases. In nucleotide form, the sequence is TGTGCCAGCAGTTACTCAGTTAGCGGCGAGCAGTACTTC. Translation gives CASSYSVSGEQYF.